Below are 28 T cell receptor beta chains sequenced from a single sample in a study of T cells in Graves' hyperthyroidism and ophthalmopathy. Amplified TCR beta CDR3 regions derived from RNA transcripts. When the TCR CDR3 underwent first-round RT-PCR, the HTBI primer set was used. TCRdb processed the multiplex PCR reads anew with MiXCR; each CDR3 protein has one entry. The sample holds 480,000 or so distinct CDR3 sequences, 46% seen once. The material sequenced was peripheral blood or thyroid tissue (not recorded which). The receptors were sampled from an adult woman with Graves' disease, either hyperthyroidism or ophthalmopathy (not recorded which).

This clonotype was counted a few times. This chain uses TRBV9 with TRBJ2-7; D unresolved. V was cut by 0 bases and J by 7 bases, with 11 bases left in between. Germline CDR1 reads SGDLS; CDR2 reads YYNGEE. The CDR3 loop spans 13 amino acids. The CDR3 coding sequence is TGTGCCAGCAGCGTAGCGGAGTGGGGAGAGCAGTACTTC. Translated, it gives CASSVAEWGEQYF.

The rearrangement joins TRBV7-2 to TRBJ2-7; TRBD1 agrees at 8 bases. CDR1 is SGHTA and CDR2 is FQGNSA in the germline V gene. Unmatched junction bases numbered 10, after V lost 9 bases and J lost 3 bases. The CDR3 has 14 amino acids. In DNA form, the CDR3 reads TGTGCCAGTAGTTACCAGGGGGCTGGCTACGAGCAGTACTTC. Translation gives CASSYQGAGYEQYF.

This chain uses TRBV20-1 with TRBJ1-6; D is unresolved. V was pared by 0 bases and J by 8 bases, with 11 bases between. CDR1 DFQATT and CDR2 SNEGSKA come from the germline V gene (reference sequence). The CDR3 covers 14 residues. Here the CDR3 DNA reads TGCAGTGCTAGAGATGAGGGATATGATTCACCCCTCCACTTT. Encoded protein: CSARDEGYDSPLHF.

A remark on this clonotype: A junction boundary mismatches the germline segment, possibly from a read error. This chain links TRBV7-7 with TRBJ2-5; 7 nucleotides align to TRBD1. The CDR3 runs to 13 residues. CDR1 is SSHAT and CDR2 is FNYEAQ in the germline V gene (reference sequence). The CDR3 reads CASSIDREETQYF. Here the CDR3 DNA reads TGTGCTAGCAGCATCGACAGGGAGGAGACCCAGTACTTC.

The J gene is TRBJ2-7, the V gene TRBV19; D unresolved. Trimming shortened V by 1 base and J by 0 bases, and 19 bases separated the two germline ends. The CDR3 consists of 18 residues. Germline V gene data show CDR1 as LNHDA and CDR2 as SQIVND (reference sequence). CDR3 residues: CASSIAVVAAENSYEQYF. The CDR3 DNA sequence: TGTGCCAGTAGTATAGCGGTGGTCGCGGCTGAAAACTCCTACGAGCAGTACTTC.

In this sample, this clonotype turned up many times. The CDR3 DNA sequence: TGTGCCAGCAGACCACGCACCGGGACGCGCCAAGAGACCCAGTACTTC. Amino acid sequence: CASRPRTGTRQETQYF. This sequence joins TRBV6-6 and TRBJ2-5; the D call may be TRBD1 or TRBD2 (5 bases each). The V and J ends lost 6 bases and 1 base respectively, with 18 bases between them. This CDR3 comprises 16 residues. CDR1 is MNHNY and CDR2 is SVGAGI in the germline V gene (reference sequence).

In this sample, this clonotype turned up many times. The chain employs TRBV5-6 and TRBJ1-1; D gene uncertain. This CDR3 spans 16 amino acids. V gave up 4 bases and J gave up 3 bases, with 19 bases separating them. CDR1 is SGHDT and CDR2 is YYEEEE in the germline V gene. Here the CDR3 reads CASSLVSLAGYTEAFF. DNA of the CDR3: TGTGCCAGCAGCCTGGTCAGCTTAGCTGGGTACACTGAAGCTTTCTTT. Variable domain in full (rest from reference TRBV5-6 and TRBJ1-1): DAGVTQSPTHLIKTRGQQVTLRCSPKSGHDTVSWYQQALGQGPQFIFQYYEEEERQRGNFPDRFSGHQFPNYSSELNVNALLLGDSALYLCASSLVSLAGYTEAFFGQGTRLTVV.

V and J are TRBV7-8 and TRBJ1-5; a weak D match, TRBD1 (5 bases). CDR3 length: 14 residues. Germline V lookup: CDR1 SGHVS, CDR2 FQNEAQ. The ends were cut back, 5 bases at V and 11 bases at J, with 19 bases in the middle. CDR3 protein: CASSPSTVEETQHF. The CDR3 region has the DNA TGTGCCAGCAGCCCGTCGACAGTAGAAGAGACCCAGCATTTT.

This clonotype was counted only a few times. The chain recombines TRBV24-1 with TRBJ2-5; D might be TRBD2 (6 bases). With 4 bases removed from V and 2 bases from J, the gap between germline ends came to 16 bases. CDR3 length equals 16 residues. Germline values: CDR1 KGHDR, CDR2 SFDVKD. This CDR3 is CATSDSNTGLQETQYF. The CDR3 region has the DNA TGTGCCACCAGTGACTCCAACACCGGACTACAAGAGACCCAGTACTTC.

This clonotype showed up many times. The genes are TRBV4-2 and TRBJ1-2; no clear D gene. V was clipped by 0 bases and J by 4 bases, with 9 bases between them. Germline V CDR1 and CDR2: LGHNA, YNFKEQ. The CDR3 runs to 14 residues. The CDR3 loop is CASSQEKQTYGYTF. The CDR3 DNA is TGTGCCAGCAGCCAAGAGAAACAGACCTATGGCTACACCTTC.

This clonotype was seen more than once but under ten times. The chain combines TRBV18 with TRBJ2-5; D is undetermined. The V end was cut by 0 bases, the J end by 5 bases, with 7 bases between. The CDR3 runs 13 residues. Germline CDR1 is KGHSH and CDR2 is LQKENI. CDR3 nucleotides: TGTGCCAGCTCACCACCGATGGGGGAGACCCAGTACTTC. This translates into CASSPPMGETQYF.

A remark on this clonotype: One end of the junction is discordant with germline, which a read error may explain. The chain couples TRBV10-3 to TRBJ1-2; D remains unclear. The germline V gene has CDR1 ENHRY and CDR2 SYGVKD. This CDR3 is 13 amino acids long. The CDR3 nucleotides are TGTGCCAGCAGTTACAAGTCGGGGTATGGCTACACCTTC. The encoded protein is CASSYKSGYGYTF.

This chain uses TRBV7-9 with TRBJ2-1, with 7 bases that match TRBD2. CDR1 and CDR2 (germline): SEHNR, FQNEAQ (reference sequence). The CDR3 runs to 15 residues. V was clipped by 3 bases and J by 6 bases; unmatched bases: 8. As DNA, the CDR3 is TGTGCCAGCAGCTTGCTAGGACTAGATTTCAATGAGCAGTTCTTC. Residues: CASSLLGLDFNEQFF. The full variable domain, with the rest looked up from reference TRBV7-9 and TRBJ2-1, is DTGVSQNPRHKITKRGQNVTFRCDPISEHNRLYWYRQTLGQGPEFLTYFQNEAQLEKSRLLSDRFSAERPKGSFSTLEIQRTEQGDSAMYLCASSLLGLDFNEQFFGPGTRLTVL.

The sample holds a few counts of this clonotype. The rearrangement uses TRBV14 and TRBJ2-5; no clear D. The V end lost 11 bases, the J end lost 2 bases, and 9 bases lay between the germline ends. This CDR3 spans 11 amino acids. Per the germline V gene, CDR1 is SGHDN and CDR2 is FVKESK. The chain's CDR3 is CAGKGQETQYF. CDR3 coding DNA: TGTGCCGGCAAGGGACAAGAGACCCAGTACTTC.

V is TRBV9 and J is TRBJ1-1; D unresolved. Germline V CDR1 and CDR2: SGDLS, YYNGEE. Trimming took off 0 bases at V and 0 bases at J, with 6 bases between the two ends. The CDR3 is 14 amino acids. The CDR3 DNA reads TGTGCCAGCAGCGTAGACGGCGTGAACACTGAAGCTTTCTTT. It is translated as CASSVDGVNTEAFF.

The table lists this clonotype with many counts. The rearrangement uses TRBV2 and TRBJ2-7; D is ambiguous. Germline V gives CDR1 SNHLY, CDR2 FYNNEI. V lost 10 bases, J lost 1 base, and 14 bases lay in between. The CDR3 totals 13 residues. In DNA form, the CDR3 reads TGTGCCATCACCTCCGACGGGTCCTACGAGCAGTACTTC. Translated, it gives CAITSDGSYEQYF.

This clonotype was picked up one time. V gene TRBV5-4 combines with J gene TRBJ2-7; D may be TRBD1 (6 bases). Germline V gives CDR1 SGHNT, CDR2 YYREEE (reference sequence). The CDR3 is made up of 14 amino acids. Trimming took 0 bases from V and 10 from J, leaving 17 bases between them. CDR3 nucleotide sequence: TGTGCCAGCAGCTTGGCGGGCGCTGAGGGGGACCAGTACTTC. It encodes CASSLAGAEGDQYF.

V and J are TRBV2 and TRBJ1-1, with D unclear. The germline V gene encodes CDR1 SNHLY and CDR2 FYNNEI. V shed 0 bases and J shed 5 bases, with 10 bases lying between them. The CDR3 totals 14 residues. CDR3: CASSEATVWTEAFF. DNA of the CDR3: TGTGCCAGCAGTGAAGCCACGGTATGGACTGAAGCTTTCTTT.

V is TRBV7-8 and J is TRBJ2-2; D is unclear. From germline, CDR1 is SGHVS and CDR2 FQNEAQ. The CDR3 totals 15 residues. With 5 bases removed from V and 2 bases from J, the gap between germline ends came to 12 bases. The CDR3 is CASSPLIGNTGELFF. The CDR3, as DNA: TGTGCCAGCAGCCCACTGATTGGAAACACCGGGGAGCTGTTTTTT.

The chain combines TRBV9 with TRBJ1-5; no clear D gene. Germline V lookup: CDR1 SGDLS, CDR2 YYNGEE. CDR3 length: 14 residues. V was pared by 5 bases and J by 0 bases, with 9 bases between. This CDR3 reads CASSATYSNQPQHF. CDR3 DNA: TGTGCCAGCAGTGCTACTTATAGCAATCAGCCCCAGCATTTT. The full variable domain, completed using reference TRBV9 and TRBJ1-5, is DSGVTQTPKHLITATGQRVTLRCSPRSGDLSVYWYQQSLDQGLQFLIQYYNGEERAKGNILERFSAQQFPDLHSELNLSSLELGDSALYFCASSATYSNQPQHFGDGTRLSIL.

The rearrangement uses TRBV29-1 and TRBJ1-1; the match to TRBD1 covers 7 bases. The V gene's germline CDR1 is SQVTM and CDR2 ANQGSEA. V was clipped by 8 bases and J by 2 bases; unmatched bases: 8. There are 13 residues in the CDR3. The CDR3 reads CSLGQSENTEAFF. CDR3 in DNA: TGCAGCTTGGGACAGTCAGAAAACACTGAAGCTTTCTTT.

The genes are TRBV24-1 and TRBJ2-7, with D possibly being TRBD1 or TRBD2 (5 bases each). Germline loops: CDR1 KGHDR, CDR2 SFDVKD. This CDR3 has 12 residues. V was cut by 7 bases and J by 6 bases, with 12 bases left in between. The CDR3 nucleotides read TGTGCCACCAGCGATCAGGGACCCGAGCAGTACTTC. As protein: CATSDQGPEQYF.

This chain links TRBV28 with TRBJ1-4; D may be TRBD1 (6 bases). The CDR3 covers 15 residues. V was pared by 4 bases and J by 0 bases, with 9 bases between. Germline V gene sequence: CDR1 MDHEN, CDR2 SYDVKM. As DNA, the CDR3 is TGTGCCAGCAGTTCCCACAGGGCAACTAATGAAAAACTGTTTTTT. Its translation is CASSSHRATNEKLFF.

This clonotype has only one observation. This sequence joins TRBV5-4 and TRBJ1-1; TRBD1 might be the D (5 bases). Germline CDR1 reads SGHNT; CDR2 reads YYREEE (reference sequence). This CDR3 comprises 12 residues. V dropped 4 bases and J dropped 10 bases, with 14 bases sitting between them. DNA for the CDR3: TGTGCCAGCAGCATGACGGGGACCCGAGCTTTCTTT. Translating gives CASSMTGTRAFF.

The chain links TRBV6-5 to TRBJ1-1; 7 bases align to TRBD1. Germline assignment: CDR1 MNHEY and CDR2 SVGAGI. The CDR3 is 16 residues long. The V and J ends lost 5 bases and 0 bases, in that order; junction bases with no gene match: 9. CDR3 protein: CASSPGQATMNTEAFF. The CDR3 region has the DNA TGTGCCAGCAGTCCCGGACAGGCAACTATGAACACTGAAGCTTTCTTT.

The chain combines TRBV5-1 with TRBJ1-3; D remains ambiguous. The germline gives CDR1 SGHRS, CDR2 YFSETQ. Trimming left V 0 bases short and J 7 bases short, with 11 bases between. The CDR3 is 14 amino acids. For the CDR3, the DNA is TGCGCCAGCAGCTTGGACCCTCCTCAGAACACCATATATTTT. Its protein is CASSLDPPQNTIYF. Based on the CDR3 plus reference TRBV5-1 and TRBJ1-3, the full variable domain is KAGVTQTPRYLIKTRGQQVTLSCSPISGHRSVSWYQQTPGQGLQFLFEYFSETQRNKGNFPGRFSGRQFSNSRSEMNVSTLELGDSALYLCASSLDPPQNTIYFGEGSWLTVV.

The sample holds a few counts of this clonotype. The chain combines TRBV7-9 with TRBJ2-7; D is ambiguous. The V end was cut by 1 base, the J end by 9 bases, with 10 bases between. CDR1 is SEHNR, CDR2 FQNEAQ, per germline (reference sequence). The CDR3 sequence is 12 residues long. The CDR3 protein is CASSLVEGMQYF. The CDR3 DNA sequence: TGTGCCAGCAGCTTAGTCGAAGGGATGCAGTACTTC. The full variable domain, with the rest looked up from reference TRBV7-9 and TRBJ2-7, is DTGVSQNPRHKITKRGQNVTFRCDPISEHNRLYWYRQTLGQGPEFLTYFQNEAQLEKSRLLSDRFSAERPKGSFSTLEIQRTEQGDSAMYLCASSLVEGMQYFGPGTRLTVT.

V is TRBV7-2 and J is TRBJ2-7, with 7 bases that match TRBD1. CDR3 size: 12 residues. V was clipped by 4 bases and J by 12 bases; unmatched bases: 9. Germline V gives CDR1 SGHTA, CDR2 FQGNSA. CDR3 coding DNA: TGTGCCAGCAGCTCGACGACAGGGAAAATGTACTTC. It yields the protein CASSSTTGKMYF. Full variable domain (remainder filled in from reference TRBV7-2 and TRBJ2-7): GAGVSQSPSNKVTEKGKDVELRCDPISGHTALYWYRQSLGQGLEFLIYFQGNSAPDKSGLPSDRFSAERTGGSVSTLTIQRTQQEDSAVYLCASSSTTGKMYFGPGTRLTVT.